The 23 T cell receptor beta chains listed next were all sequenced from one sample in a study of OX40 agonist ivuxolimab in advanced cancers. Clones were sequenced by immunoSEQ multiplex PCR, and TCRdb holds only the in-frame ones, with some missing. The sample lists 55,000 to 75,000 clones, approximately 88% occurring once. Sequences were derived from CD4+ or CD8+ T cells sorted from blood, sampled in a trial of the OX40 agonist ivuxolimab. The receptor source for this set is an adult with an advanced solid tumor such as melanoma, head and neck, liver or kidney cancer.

The rearrangement links TRBV18 to TRBJ2-5; TRBD2 is a possible D gene (6 bases). The CDR3 runs to 14 residues. Trimming stripped 2 bases from V and 5 bases from J, with 12 bases between. Germline V gene data show CDR1 as KGHSH and CDR2 as LQKENI. This CDR3 reads CASSPTRGFETQYF. As DNA, the CDR3 is TGTGCCAGCTCACCAACGCGGGGCTTTGAGACCCAGTACTTC.

The V call is TRBV27, the J call TRBJ1-3; tentative D call: TRBD1 (5 bases). V gave up 5 bases and J gave up 4 bases, with 15 bases separating them. The CDR3 contains 15 residues. The germline gives CDR1 MNHEY, CDR2 SMNVEV (reference sequence). The CDR3, as DNA: TGTGCCAGCAGTCCCCGAACAGGTAAGGGAAACACCATATATTTT. Translated: CASSPRTGKGNTIYF.

The chain uses TRBV7-8 and TRBJ2-6; TRBD1 matches 10 bases. Per germline, CDR1 SGHVS and CDR2 FQNEAQ. The CDR3 length is 18 residues. V lost 1 base and J lost 2; bases outside the gene matches: 5. The CDR3: CASSLDGTGAAGANVLTF. In DNA, the CDR3 is TGTGCCAGCAGCTTAGACGGGACAGGGGCGGCTGGGGCCAACGTCCTGACTTTC.

The chain combines TRBV5-4 with TRBJ2-7; 8 bases match TRBD2. CDR1 SGHNT and CDR2 YYREEE come from the germline V gene (reference sequence). The CDR3 sequence is 14 residues long. The V and J ends lost 4 bases and 1 base, in that order; junction bases with no gene match: 4. The CDR3 loop is CASSPAGGSYEQYF. The CDR3 DNA reads TGTGCCAGCAGCCCCGCGGGGGGTTCCTACGAGCAGTACTTC.

This sequence joins TRBV19 and TRBJ2-3; TRBD2 matches 7 bases. The CDR3 runs to 14 residues. From germline, CDR1 is LNHDA and CDR2 SQIVND (reference sequence). Trimming took 7 bases from V and 2 from J; bases not matched to a gene: 6. CDR3 DNA sequence: TGTGCCAGTAACCCGGCGGGAGTCACAGATACGCAGTATTTT. As protein: CASNPAGVTDTQYF.

Here the CDR3 reads CASSLEAGGYEQYF. The CDR3 DNA sequence: TGCGCCAGCAGCCTCGAGGCAGGGGGGTACGAGCAGTACTTC. The J gene is TRBJ2-7, the V gene TRBV4-3; D possibly corresponds to TRBD1 (7 bases). Germline loops: CDR1 LGHNA, CDR2 YSLEER. The CDR3 consists of 14 residues. V was clipped by 4 bases and J by 4 bases, with 14 bases between them.

The chain joins TRBV4-1 to TRBJ1-5; unclear D gene. This CDR3 region has 15 residues. V lost 0 bases and J 7 bases, leaving 13 bases between the germline ends. Germline lookup yields CDR1 MGHRA and CDR2 YSYEKL. CDR3 residues: CASSQDFTSEQPQHF. The CDR3 DNA follows: TGCGCCAGCAGCCAAGATTTCACGTCGGAACAGCCCCAGCATTTT.

The gene calls are TRBV10-3 and TRBJ1-1; D remains unclear. Germline V CDR1 and CDR2: ENHRY, SYGVKD. The CDR3 is 15 amino acids. Trimming removed 3 bases at V and 2 bases at J, with 13 bases between. This chain's CDR3 is CAISDSFRKNTEAFF. The CDR3 coding sequence is TGTGCCATCAGTGATTCGTTCCGGAAAAACACTGAAGCTTTCTTT.

The chain couples TRBV10-3 to TRBJ2-1, with a possible D match to TRBD1 (6 bases). The CDR3 length is 17 residues. Germline values: CDR1 ENHRY, CDR2 SYGVKD. The V and J ends lost 6 bases and 10 bases respectively, with 28 bases between them. The CDR3 here is CAIRDSLSSRTVKEQFF. The CDR3 DNA reads TGTGCCATCAGGGACAGTTTAAGTAGCCGGACAGTAAAAGAGCAGTTCTTC.

The gene calls are TRBV19 and TRBJ1-6, with D unresolved. The CDR3 extends over 15 amino acids. The germline gives CDR1 LNHDA, CDR2 SQIVND (reference sequence). V lost 2 bases to trimming and J lost 5 bases, with 10 bases between them. Here the CDR3 reads CASSIKVRDNSPLHF. CDR3 DNA sequence: TGTGCCAGTAGTATAAAGGTCCGCGATAATTCACCCCTCCACTTT.

The V and J genes are TRBV11-2 and TRBJ2-7; TRBD1 or TRBD2 may be the D gene (5 bases each). Germline-derived CDR1 and CDR2 are SGHAT and FQNNGV. The CDR3 has 13 residues. V lost 0 bases to trimming and J lost 9 bases, with 12 bases between them. CDR3 protein: CASSLDRVGGQYF. The DNA of the CDR3 is TGTGCCAGCAGCTTAGACCGAGTTGGGGGGCAGTACTTC.

The chain couples TRBV10-3 to TRBJ1-5; no reliable D call. Deletions cut 3 bases from V and 2 bases from J, with 5 bases between. The germline V gene has CDR1 ENHRY and CDR2 SYGVKD. The CDR3 is made up of 13 amino acids. CDR3 amino acids: CAISDGGNQPQHF. CDR3 nucleotide sequence: TGTGCCATCAGTGATGGGGGCAATCAGCCCCAGCATTTT.

In this sample, this clone turned up once. The genes are TRBV18 and TRBJ2-1; perhaps D is TRBD1 or TRBD2 (5 bases each). Germline CDR1 KGHSH, CDR2 LQKENI. CDR3 length equals 15 residues. Trimming removed 1 base from V and 6 bases from J, with 13 bases in between. In DNA, the CDR3 is TGTGCCAGCTCACCACGGGACCCCCGCGGCAATGAGCAGTTCTTC. This codes for CASSPRDPRGNEQFF.

V is TRBV7-7 and J is TRBJ2-3, with D tentatively TRBD2 (7 bases). This CDR3 comprises 15 residues. V was pared by 6 bases and J by 4 bases, with 17 bases between. Germline assignment: CDR1 SSHAT and CDR2 FNYEAQ (reference sequence). CDR3 amino acids: CASSPAGAGPDTQYF. In nucleotides, the CDR3 is TGTGCCAGCAGTCCGGCGGGGGCCGGCCCAGATACGCAGTATTTT.

This sequence joins TRBV1 and TRBJ1-5; the table assigns TRBD1, which was not confirmed against the DNA. TRBV1 is listed as a pseudogene. The CDR3 covers 20 residues. Written as DNA, the CDR3 is TGCACCAGCAGCCAAGGGTGGTCCCGGGACAGAATCTATAGCAATCAGCCCCAGCATTTT. It encodes CTSSQGWSRDRIYSNQPQHF.

This clone was seen a handful of times. This sequence joins TRBV4-1 and TRBJ2-3; 8 nucleotides line up with TRBD1. The CDR3 totals 17 residues. V shed 3 bases, J shed 5 bases, and the junction held 13 bases outside the gene matches. CDR1 MGHRA and CDR2 YSYEKL come from the germline V gene. CDR3: CASSQEGAGGAVDTQYF. As DNA, the CDR3 is TGCGCCAGCAGCCAGGAAGGGGCAGGGGGCGCCGTAGATACGCAGTATTTT.

In the case of this clone: This sample includes further DNA sequences coding for the same CDR3. The chain joins TRBV7-3 to TRBJ2-5; D gene unclear. V was shortened by 5 bases and J by 5 bases, with 12 bases between the two germline ends. Germline V gene lookup returns CDR1 SGHTA and CDR2 FQGTGA. The CDR3 sequence is 13 residues long. The CDR3 DNA reads TGTGCCAGCAGCCCCGCGAGATCGGAGACCCAGTACTTC. As protein: CASSPARSETQYF.

The V call is TRBV5-6, the J call TRBJ1-2, with D possibly matching TRBD1 (5 bases). CDR3 length equals 13 residues. The V and J ends lost 4 bases and 4 bases respectively, with 11 bases between them. CDR1 is SGHDT, CDR2 YYEEEE, per germline. The CDR3 DNA follows: TGTGCCAGCAGCCTCCGGGGGACCTATGGCTACACCTTC. It translates to CASSLRGTYGYTF.

The J gene is TRBJ1-2, the V gene TRBV4-3; maybe TRBD1 (5 bases). V was clipped by 3 bases and J by 0 bases, with 14 bases between them. The CDR3 loop spans 16 amino acids. The germline V gene has CDR1 LGHNA and CDR2 YSLEER. CDR3 sequence: CASSQLGRDPNYGYTF. The CDR3 DNA reads TGCGCCAGCAGCCAGTTAGGACGGGACCCTAACTATGGCTACACCTTC.

The V call is TRBV11-2, the J call TRBJ2-5, with 7 bases fitting TRBD2. The J call may not be correct, given that the DNA end is closer to TRBJ2-7. CDR1 and CDR2 from the germline V gene are SGHAT and FQNNGV. CDR3 length: 16 amino acids. The DNA of the CDR3 is TGTGCCAGCAGCTTAGGGATGAGCGGGGCCTCCTACGAGCAGTACTTC. This codes for CASSLGMSGASYEQYF.

Concerning this clone itself: With a much larger clone just one base away, this may be a read error. This same CDR3 is encoded by further DNA sequences in the sample. The chain employs TRBV29-1 and TRBJ2-4, with a tentative D call TRBD1 (6 bases). CDR1 is SQVTM and CDR2 is ANQGSEA in the germline V gene. This CDR3 comprises 12 residues. CDR3: CSVEIRGNIQYF. The CDR3 nucleotides read TGTAGCGTTGAAATTAGGGGGAACATTCAGTACTTC.

V gene TRBV7-2 combines with J gene TRBJ2-3; maybe TRBD2 (5 bases). The length of the CDR3 is 14 residues. The ends were cut back, 5 bases at V and 0 bases at J, with 9 bases in the middle. Germline V gene sequence: CDR1 SGHTA, CDR2 FQGNSA. The CDR3 DNA sequence: TGTGCCAGCAGCCGCGGACTTAGCACAGATACGCAGTATTTT. Protein sequence: CASSRGLSTDTQYF.

The chain joins TRBV19 to TRBJ2-7; D remains ambiguous. Deletions cut 0 bases from V and 3 bases from J, with 15 bases between. There are 16 residues in the CDR3. Germline CDR1 and CDR2: LNHDA and SQIVND (reference sequence). CDR3 sequence reads: CASSIDPSTPFYEQYF. The CDR3 DNA reads TGTGCCAGTAGTATAGATCCCTCCACCCCCTTCTACGAGCAGTACTTC.